Listed here are 29 T cell receptor beta chains from one sample, sequenced in a study of identical twins. TCRdb redid the calling of the 5' RACE reads with MiXCR, one entry per CDR3 protein. The sample contains about 340,000 distinct CDR3 sequences, roughly 9% of which appear only once. Input material: naive T cells sorted from blood. The receptors derive from a woman aged 45-59 years in good health.

The chain is built from TRBV6-5 and TRBJ2-5, with TRBD1 matching 8 bases. Germline CDR1 and CDR2: MNHEY and SVGAGI. V shed 2 bases, J shed 0 bases, and the junction held 2 bases outside the gene matches. The CDR3 is 15 residues long. The CDR3 DNA is TGTGCCAGCAGTTACCCGGACAGGGACCAAGAGACCCAGTACTTC. This codes for CASSYPDRDQETQYF.

This clonotype was counted ten times or more. The chain couples TRBV3-1 to TRBJ2-3, with D hard to call. The CDR3 consists of 13 residues. Germline loops: CDR1 LGHDT, CDR2 YNNKEL (reference sequence). V dropped 1 base and J dropped 4 bases, with 6 bases sitting between them. The CDR3 spells CASSQALPDTQYF. Here the CDR3 DNA reads TGTGCCAGCAGCCAAGCTCTTCCAGATACGCAGTATTTT.

This clonotype was observed a few times. The chain couples TRBV5-1 to TRBJ2-3, with D perhaps TRBD1 (6 bases). Germline V gene lookup returns CDR1 SGHRS and CDR2 YFSETQ. V was clipped by 2 bases and J by 4 bases, with 11 bases between them. The CDR3 has 14 amino acids. CDR3 region: CASSFGAGADTQYF. DNA for the CDR3: TGCGCCAGCAGCTTTGGGGCAGGGGCAGATACGCAGTATTTT. Drawing the rest from reference TRBV5-1 and TRBJ2-3, the complete variable domain is KAGVTQTPRYLIKTRGQQVTLSCSPISGHRSVSWYQQTPGQGLQFLFEYFSETQRNKGNFPGRFSGRQFSNSRSEMNVSTLELGDSALYLCASSFGAGADTQYFGPGTRLTVL.

This chain joins TRBV12-3 or TRBV12-4 and TRBJ1-2, with 8 bases fitting TRBD1. The CDR3 has 14 amino acids. The ends lost 1 base at V and 8 bases at J; junction bases unmatched: 6. The CDR3: CASSLGGQARGYTF. The CDR3 nucleotides read TGTGCCAGCAGTTTAGGGGGACAGGCAAGGGGCTACACCTTC.

This clonotype was seen many times. The rearrangement joins TRBV3-1 to TRBJ2-1; D is uncertain. The CDR3 length is 14 residues. Germline V gene lookup returns CDR1 LGHDT and CDR2 YNNKEL (reference sequence). Trimming pared 4 bases from V and 15 bases from J, leaving 22 bases between. CDR3 sequence: CASSLSITRGPGFF. The CDR3 nucleotides are TGTGCCAGCAGCCTGAGTATAACGAGAGGACCGGGGTTCTTC.

V is TRBV30 and J is TRBJ2-1; D is unresolved. V lost 5 bases to trimming and J lost 7 bases, with 6 bases between them. Looked up from germline, CDR1 is GTSNPN and CDR2 is SVGIG (reference sequence). The CDR3 covers 10 residues. CDR3 DNA: TGTGCCTGGGGTCTGAATGAGCAGTTCTTC. It encodes CAWGLNEQFF.

This clonotype was seen a handful of times. The chain joins TRBV5-1 to TRBJ2-1; D is unclear. Germline assignment: CDR1 SGHRS and CDR2 YFSETQ. The length of the CDR3 is 15 residues. V lost 1 base and J 3 bases, leaving 11 bases between the germline ends. CDR3 DNA: TGCGCCAGCAGCTTGACTCGGCTTGACTACAATGAGCAGTTCTTC. It translates to CASSLTRLDYNEQFF. Full variable domain (outside the CDR3, taken from reference TRBV5-1 and TRBJ2-1): KAGVTQTPRYLIKTRGQQVTLSCSPISGHRSVSWYQQTPGQGLQFLFEYFSETQRNKGNFPGRFSGRQFSNSRSEMNVSTLELGDSALYLCASSLTRLDYNEQFFGPGTRLTVL.

V is TRBV20-1 and J is TRBJ2-7; 8 bases agree with TRBD2. Germline V gene lookup returns CDR1 DFQATT and CDR2 SNEGSKA (reference sequence). The V segment lost 4 bases and the J segment 5 bases; nucleotides outside the gene matches: 7. This CDR3 is 13 amino acids long. The CDR3 is CSATGTSSNEQYV. In nucleotides, the CDR3 is TGCAGTGCTACCGGGACTAGTAGTAACGAGCAGTACGTC.

The chain carries TRBV11-2 and TRBJ2-2, with 9 bases fitting TRBD2. The CDR3 covers 16 residues. The germline gives CDR1 SGHAT, CDR2 FQNNGV. V gave up 7 bases and J gave up 3 bases; unmatched junction bases: 9. The CDR3 bases are TGTGCCAGCACACAAGAAGCGGGAGGTCACACCGGGGAGCTGTTTTTT. Encoded protein: CASTQEAGGHTGELFF.

This clonotype was seen a few times. The chain carries TRBV3-1 and TRBJ2-6, with 9 bases matching TRBD1. The germline V gene encodes CDR1 LGHDT and CDR2 YNNKEL (reference sequence). This CDR3 is built from 16 residues. After removal of 8 bases from V and 1 base from J, the junction contained 6 bases not matched to a gene. CDR3 DNA sequence: TGTGCCAGCGCATCACAGGGGGCGTCTGGGGCCAACGTCCTGACTTTC. Translated, it gives CASASQGASGANVLTF.

The J gene is TRBJ1-2, the V gene TRBV5-1; D is uncertain. This CDR3 is 13 amino acids long. Trimming took 3 bases from V and 0 from J, leaving 6 bases between them. Germline V gene sequence: CDR1 SGHRS, CDR2 YFSETQ. DNA of the CDR3: TGCGCCAGCAGCTCAGACCCTAACTATGGCTACACCTTC. Translated, it gives CASSSDPNYGYTF.

This clonotype was counted ten times or more. The chain couples TRBV12-3 or TRBV12-4 to TRBJ1-2; D ambiguous. The CDR3 is made up of 19 amino acids. The V end lost 4 bases, the J end lost 10 bases, and 34 bases lay between the germline ends. In DNA, the CDR3 is TGTGCCAGCAGTTCCAGGAATAGTCTCCGAGTGCTTAAAGAGGTTGACTACACCTTC. This sequence encodes CASSSRNSLRVLKEVDYTF.

This sequence joins TRBV10-2 and TRBJ2-1, with 15 bases lining up with TRBD2. With V trimmed by 3 bases and J by 13 bases, 10 bases remained unmatched. The V gene's germline CDR1 is WSHSY and CDR2 SAAADI. The CDR3 sequence is 16 residues long. The CDR3 loop reads CASSDSLGLAGGLQFF. CDR3 sequence (DNA): TGCGCCAGCAGTGACTCCCTCGGACTAGCGGGAGGGCTACAGTTCTTC.

This clonotype was observed many times. The V call is TRBV19, the J call TRBJ2-1; D remains unclear. The CDR3 consists of 12 residues. V was cut by 1 base and J by 7 bases, with 5 bases left in between. Germline loops: CDR1 LNHDA, CDR2 SQIVND (reference sequence). The CDR3 DNA reads TGTGCCAGTAGTATAGTCCCGAATGAGCAGTTCTTC. It specifies CASSIVPNEQFF.

This rearrangement joins TRBV18 to TRBJ2-7, with 7 bases lining up with TRBD1. The V segment lost 5 bases and the J segment 4 bases; nucleotides outside the gene matches: 5. The CDR3 is made up of 13 amino acids. Germline CDR1 and CDR2: KGHSH and LQKENI. The CDR3: CASSTGTAYEQYV. The CDR3 DNA reads TGTGCCAGCTCAACCGGGACAGCTTACGAGCAGTACGTC.

This clonotype has just a few counts. J is TRBJ1-1 and V is TRBV12-3 or TRBV12-4; 7 bases fit TRBD1. The CDR3 has 15 residues. The J segment lost 5 bases and the V segment lost 6 bases, leaving 12 bases of the junction unmatched. In DNA, the CDR3 is TGTGCCAGCAGCCATGACACAGGGGAGGCGACTGAAGCTTTCTTT. This translates into CASSHDTGEATEAFF.

This chain uses TRBV12-3 or TRBV12-4 with TRBJ1-1; D uncertain. The CDR3 extends over 12 amino acids. The ends were cut back, 3 bases at V and 8 bases at J, with 10 bases in the middle. CDR3 bases: TGTGCCAGCAGTTTTGGCGGGAAAGAAGCTTTCTTT. Its protein is CASSFGGKEAFF.

This clonotype has at least ten counts. This chain uses TRBV29-1 with TRBJ2-1; no clear D. The CDR3 totals 14 residues. V lost 7 bases to trimming and J lost 4 bases, with 17 bases between them. Germline CDR1 reads SQVTM; CDR2 reads ANQGSEA. The chain's CDR3 is CSASGIIRYNEQFF. The CDR3 nucleotides read TGCAGCGCCAGTGGCATCATACGTTACAATGAGCAGTTCTTC.

This clonotype has only a few counts. This chain connects TRBV4-1 to TRBJ1-6, with D possibly being TRBD1 (5 bases). This CDR3 comprises 18 residues. Germline CDR1 is MGHRA and CDR2 is YSYEKL. Trimming cost V 0 bases and J 10 bases, with 22 bases left between them. The CDR3 nucleotides read TGCGCCAGCAGCCAAGATCATGGGGCAGGTTCGTTGGGATCACCCCTCCACTTT. It encodes CASSQDHGAGSLGSPLHF.

This clonotype was observed a handful of times. This chain links TRBV5-1 with TRBJ2-1; D may be TRBD2 (6 bases). The germline CDR1 and CDR2 sequences are SGHRS and YFSETQ. With 4 bases removed from V and 9 bases from J, the gap between germline ends came to 20 bases. The CDR3 totals 15 residues. The CDR3 sequence: CASSLGLIAHGEQFF. CDR3 bases: TGCGCCAGCAGCCTAGGACTAATAGCGCATGGTGAGCAGTTCTTC.

The rearrangement links TRBV20-1 to TRBJ2-3; 7 nucleotides line up with TRBD2. The CDR3 spans 15 residues. Trimming removed 6 bases from V and 1 base from J; junction bases left unmatched: 10. Germline V gene data show CDR1 as DFQATT and CDR2 as SNEGSKA (reference sequence). CDR3 coding DNA: TGCAGTGCCAGCCCGACGAGCGGGGGCACAGATACGCAGTATTTT. Residues: CSASPTSGGTDTQYF.

This rearrangement joins TRBV6-1 to TRBJ1-1; no clear D. CDR1 and CDR2 (germline): MNHNS, SASEGT. Trimming took 4 bases from V and 0 from J, leaving 9 bases between them. The CDR3 totals 14 residues. CDR3 bases: TGTGCCAGCAGTGGGGAGGGAATGAACACTGAAGCTTTCTTT. It codes for CASSGEGMNTEAFF.

This clonotype was detected ten times or more. J is TRBJ2-7 and V is TRBV25-1; D gene unclear. V gave up 4 bases and J gave up 4 bases, with 5 bases separating them. The CDR3 sequence is 11 residues long. Looked up from germline, CDR1 is MGHDK and CDR2 is SYGVNS. DNA of the CDR3: TGTGCCAGCAGTGCCCTGTACGAGCAGTACTTC. Its protein is CASSALYEQYF.

The J gene is TRBJ2-3, the V gene TRBV6-2 or TRBV6-3, with 8 positions matching TRBD2. The CDR3 spans 17 residues. Per germline, CDR1 MNHEY and CDR2 SVGEGT. The trim removed 6 bases at V and 5 bases at J, leaving 16 bases unmatched. This CDR3 is CASRRGGEREWRDTQYF. The CDR3 DNA sequence: TGTGCCAGCAGGCGTGGCGGAGAGCGGGAGTGGAGAGATACGCAGTATTTT.

This clonotype has only a few counts. The rearrangement links TRBV5-1 to TRBJ2-7; 10 positions agree with TRBD2. Per the germline V gene, CDR1 is SGHRS and CDR2 is YFSETQ. The V gene end was trimmed by 4 bases and the J gene end by 1 base; junction bases not matched to a gene: 5. CDR3 length equals 15 residues. The CDR3 nucleotides are TGCGCCAGCAGCCCCGGACTAGCGGAGTCCTACGAGCAGTACGTC. Its protein is CASSPGLAESYEQYV.

This clonotype was seen ten or more times. V usage is TRBV9 and J usage is TRBJ2-3; the D gene is possibly TRBD1 (5 bases). Trimming took off 0 bases at V and 2 bases at J, with 13 bases between the two ends. Germline V lookup: CDR1 SGDLS, CDR2 YYNGEE. The CDR3 length is 16 residues. The CDR3 DNA reads as TGTGCCAGCAGCGTAGCTTGGGGCGGTAACACAGATACGCAGTATTTT. Encoded protein: CASSVAWGGNTDTQYF.

The sample holds many counts of this clonotype. The chain employs TRBV29-1 and TRBJ2-2; 12 nucleotides align to TRBD2. The CDR3 has 15 residues. Germline V CDR1 and CDR2: SQVTM, ANQGSEA. The V and J ends lost 3 bases and 7 bases, in that order; junction bases with no gene match: 6. The chain's CDR3 is CSVELAGGPSGELFF. CDR3 bases: TGCAGCGTTGAGCTAGCGGGAGGGCCAAGCGGGGAGCTGTTTTTT.

This clonotype showed up many times. CDR3 amino acids: CASSTLTVGNQPQHF. CDR3 DNA: TGCGCCAGCAGTACCCTGACGGTTGGCAATCAGCCCCAGCATTTT. V is TRBV4-1 and J is TRBJ1-5; D uncertain. There are 15 residues in the CDR3. V lost 6 bases to trimming and J lost 2 bases, with 14 bases between them. From germline, CDR1 is MGHRA and CDR2 YSYEKL.

This clonotype was recorded a few times. The chain links TRBV4-2 to TRBJ2-1; 7 nucleotides line up with TRBD2. In germline, CDR1 is LGHNA, CDR2 YNFKEQ. CDR3 size: 13 residues. The junction had 8 bases not matched to a gene; V was cut back by 0 bases and J by 15 bases. Here the CDR3 DNA reads TGTGCCAGCAGCCAAGATCGAGGCAGGGAGGGGTTCTTC. Amino acids: CASSQDRGREGFF.